A single sample gave rise to the 23 T cell receptor beta chains below, sequenced in a study of cytomegalovirus exposure and HLA in healthy donors. PCR employed 60 Vbeta and 13 Jbeta primers. Only in-frame clones appear in the TCRdb table, and some are missing; sequencing was by immunoSEQ multiplex PCR. The table shows about 73,000 clones, with about 75% occurring only once. The sequenced material came from PBMCs. These receptors came from a man between 65 and 85 years old in good health and CMV-seronegative.

The chain couples TRBV14 to TRBJ2-2; the match to TRBD2 covers 9 bases. CDR1 is SGHDN, CDR2 FVKESK, per germline. The CDR3 totals 15 residues. V lost 2 bases and J lost 8; bases outside the gene matches: 6. CDR3 residues: CASSQTGTSNGELFF. CDR3 bases: TGTGCCAGCAGCCAAACCGGGACTAGCAATGGGGAGCTGTTTTTT.

This clone was seen only once. The chain joins TRBV5-6 to TRBJ2-3, with D perhaps matching TRBD2 (6 bases). Per the germline V gene, CDR1 is SGHDT and CDR2 is YYEEEE. Trimming shortened V by 3 bases and J by 0 bases, and 14 bases separated the two germline ends. The CDR3 consists of 16 residues. The CDR3 nucleotides read TGTGCCAGCAGCTCGTCCCCGGGACTCAGCACAGATACGCAGTATTTT. Its protein product is CASSSSPGLSTDTQYF.

V is TRBV6-1 and J is TRBJ2-7; a possible D gene is TRBD1 (6 bases). From germline, CDR1 is MNHNS and CDR2 SASEGT. Trimming removed 1 base from V and 2 bases from J, with 6 bases in between. The length of the CDR3 is 13 residues. As DNA, the CDR3 is TGTGCCAGCAGTGAAGGACAGGCCTACGAGCAGTACTTC. Amino acid sequence: CASSEGQAYEQYF.

The V and J genes are TRBV25-1 and TRBJ2-1, with a possible D match to TRBD1 (6 bases). V was cut by 8 bases and J by 5 bases, with 16 bases left in between. Germline CDR1 reads MGHDK; CDR2 reads SYGVNS. The CDR3 length is 14 residues. The CDR3 DNA is TGTGCCAGCGGTCCCCTAGGACAGAACAATGAGCAGTTCTTC. The encoded protein is CASGPLGQNNEQFF. The full variable domain, its missing parts supplied by reference TRBV25-1 and TRBJ2-1, is EADIYQTPRYLVIGTGKKITLECSQTMGHDKMYWYQQDPGMELHLIHYSYGVNSTEKGDLSSESTVSRIRTEHFPLTLESARPSHTSQYLCASGPLGQNNEQFFGPGTRLTVL.

This clone showed up just once. This chain connects TRBV27 to TRBJ2-5; possibly TRBD2 for D (5 bases). V was cut by 4 bases and J by 11 bases, with 29 bases left in between. CDR3 length: 17 amino acids. Germline V lookup: CDR1 MNHEY, CDR2 SMNVEV (reference sequence). CDR3 bases: TGTGCCAGCAGTTCGAGATTTAGCACCTCGGACTTTCGAGAGCAGTACTTC. It is translated as CASSSRFSTSDFREQYF.

This clone has only one observation. V is TRBV7-9 and J is TRBJ2-1; TRBD2 matches at 10 bases. V shed 5 bases and J 3 bases; nucleotides not matched to a gene: 4. Per germline, CDR1 SEHNR and CDR2 FQNEAQ (reference sequence). The CDR3 extends over 15 amino acids. The CDR3 here is CASSPRLAGYNEQFF. CDR3 in DNA: TGTGCCAGCAGCCCCAGACTAGCGGGCTACAATGAGCAGTTCTTC.

The count of this clone is one. In nucleotides, the CDR3 is TGTGCCAGCAGTTCGGACAGGTCCTACGAGCAGTACTTC. Its protein product is CASSSDRSYEQYF. V and J are TRBV7-2 and TRBJ2-7, with 7 bases identical to TRBD1. CDR1 and CDR2 (germline): SGHTA, FQGNSA. Unmatched junction bases numbered 3, after V lost 6 bases and J lost 1 base. The CDR3 is 13 amino acids.

The V gene is TRBV21-1, the J gene TRBJ2-5; the table's D call, TRBD1, was not checked against the DNA. TRBV21-1 is reported as a pseudogene. CDR3 length: 19 amino acids. This chain's CDR3 is CASSKSEGAQITLQETQYF. CDR3 in DNA: TGTGCCAGCAGCAAAAGTGAGGGGGCACAGATAACCCTTCAAGAGACCCAGTACTTC.

The rearrangement links TRBV19 to TRBJ1-1; D is ambiguous. Germline V lookup: CDR1 LNHDA, CDR2 SQIVND (reference sequence). Trimming cost V 7 bases and J 0 bases, with 12 bases left between them. The CDR3 totals 14 residues. The CDR3 protein is CASTLTRMNTEAFF. CDR3 nucleotides: TGTGCCAGTACCCTGACAAGAATGAACACTGAAGCTTTCTTT.

This clone is a singleton in its sample. This chain uses TRBV7-2 with TRBJ1-6; the D gene is possibly TRBD1 (6 bases). V was trimmed by 2 bases and J by 6 bases, leaving 23 bases between them. The germline V gene has CDR1 SGHTA and CDR2 FQGNSA. The CDR3 spans 19 residues. The CDR3 here is CASSLRWGGASPSNSPLHF. The CDR3 DNA is TGTGCCAGCAGCTTACGGTGGGGGGGCGCGAGCCCCTCTAATTCACCCCTCCACTTT. The full variable domain, with the rest looked up from reference TRBV7-2 and TRBJ1-6, is GAGVSQSPSNKVTEKGKDVELRCDPISGHTALYWYRQSLGQGLEFLIYFQGNSAPDKSGLPSDRFSAERTGGSVSTLTIQRTQQEDSAVYLCASSLRWGGASPSNSPLHFGNGTRLTVT.

The chain uses TRBV2 and TRBJ1-5; 7 nucleotides agree with TRBD1. The CDR3 contains 14 residues. CDR1 is SNHLY and CDR2 is FYNNEI in the germline V gene. V lost 5 bases to trimming and J lost 6 bases; unmatched junction nucleotides: 7. CDR3 protein: CASSPDRAGQPQHF. In DNA form, the CDR3 reads TGTGCCAGCAGTCCCGACAGGGCTGGTCAGCCCCAGCATTTT.

This clone was seen more than once but under ten times. The V gene is TRBV6-6, the J gene TRBJ1-4; 7 bases are a match to TRBD1. With 4 bases clipped from V and 5 bases from J, the junction kept 4 bases outside the gene matches. The CDR3 runs 14 residues. CDR1 and CDR2 (germline): MNHNY, SVGAGI (reference sequence). Here the CDR3 DNA reads TGTGCCAGCAGTTTTTGGGACAGAAATGAAAAACTGTTTTTT. Its protein is CASSFWDRNEKLFF.

V is TRBV30 and J is TRBJ2-3; possible D gene TRBD1, 5 bases. The CDR3 has 11 residues. Between the trimmed V and J ends, which lost 2 bases and 10 bases, there was a span of 10 bases. The germline V gene has CDR1 GTSNPN and CDR2 SVGIG (reference sequence). The DNA for the CDR3 is TGTGCCTGGAGTAGGCAGGGTCCGCAGTATTTT. It is translated as CAWSRQGPQYF.

The rearrangement joins TRBV30 to TRBJ2-5; 8 nucleotides align to TRBD2. The J call may be faulty, since TRBJ2-7 better matches the DNA end. Per germline, CDR1 GTSNPN and CDR2 SVGIG (reference sequence). CDR3 length: 15 amino acids. DNA of the CDR3: TGTGCCTGGAGTCCCCCCGGCGGGGGGCTCTACGAGCAGTACTTC. This codes for CAWSPPGGGLYEQYF.

The CDR3 DNA reads TGTGCCAGCAGCCCATTCGGGTCAGAGACCCAGTACTTC. It yields the protein CASSPFGSETQYF. The rearrangement joins TRBV7-2 to TRBJ2-5, with D unresolved. The germline gives CDR1 SGHTA, CDR2 FQGNSA. This CDR3 contains 13 residues. Trimming left V 5 bases short and J 4 bases short, with 11 bases between.

The chain has TRBV10-3 and TRBJ1-2, with 7 nucleotides matching TRBD1. The CDR3 loop spans 15 amino acids. Germline CDR1 reads ENHRY; CDR2 reads SYGVKD. V dropped 0 bases and J dropped 5; count of bases not matched to a gene: 6. The CDR3, as DNA: TGTGCCATCAGTGAGTCCGTGACAGGGCTATATGGCTACACCTTC. Amino acids: CAISESVTGLYGYTF.

The rearrangement links TRBV5-1 to TRBJ2-1; 11 positions agree with TRBD2. Germline loops: CDR1 SGHRS, CDR2 YFSETQ. CDR3 length equals 15 residues. Unmatched junction bases numbered 7, after V lost 5 bases and J lost 6 bases. CDR3 in DNA: TGCGCCAGCAGATATAGACTAGCGGGAACCAATGAGCAGTTCTTC. This translates into CASRYRLAGTNEQFF.

V usage is TRBV7-8 and J usage is TRBJ1-1; 10 bases are shared with TRBD1. Germline loops: CDR1 SGHVS, CDR2 FQNEAQ. V trimming: 4 bases; J trimming: 1 base; junction bases outside the gene matches: 6. The CDR3 spans 16 residues. The CDR3 loop reads CASSSRDRGSNTEAFF. In nucleotides, the CDR3 is TGTGCCAGCAGCTCCCGGGACAGGGGATCGAACACTGAAGCTTTCTTT.

The chain is built from TRBV7-2 and TRBJ1-5, with D possibly matching TRBD1 (6 bases). Trimming removed 5 bases at V and 5 bases at J, with 10 bases between. The CDR3 is 13 residues long. Germline CDR1 SGHTA, CDR2 FQGNSA. The CDR3 sequence is CASSQQGDQPQHF. The DNA for the CDR3 is TGTGCCAGCAGCCAACAGGGTGATCAGCCCCAGCATTTT. The whole variable domain, remainder taken from reference TRBV7-2 and TRBJ1-5, is GAGVSQSPSNKVTEKGKDVELRCDPISGHTALYWYRQSLGQGLEFLIYFQGNSAPDKSGLPSDRFSAERTGGSVSTLTIQRTQQEDSAVYLCASSQQGDQPQHFGDGTRLSIL.

A few counts support this clone. CDR3 residues: CASSMVSTGSYEQYF. Here the CDR3 DNA reads TGTGCCAGTAGTATGGTGTCGACAGGGTCCTACGAGCAGTACTTC. This rearrangement joins TRBV19 to TRBJ2-7; 7 positions agree with TRBD1. J gave up 1 base and V 3 bases, and 6 bases lay outside the gene matches. The V gene's germline CDR1 is LNHDA and CDR2 SQIVND (reference sequence). This CDR3 spans 15 amino acids. The full variable domain, with the rest looked up from reference TRBV19 and TRBJ2-7, is DGGITQSPKYLFRKEGQNVTLSCEQNLNHDAMYWYRQDPGQGLRLIYYSQIVNDFQKGDIAEGYSVSREKKESFPLTVTSAQKNPTAFYLCASSMVSTGSYEQYFGPGTRLTVT.

This rearrangement joins TRBV6-1 to TRBJ2-3, with 7 bases matching TRBD2. The CDR3 sequence is 13 residues long. Trimming cost V 0 bases and J 6 bases; bases outside gene matches: 0. The germline CDR1 and CDR2 sequences are MNHNS and SASEGT. The chain's CDR3 is CASSEAGGDTQYF. In nucleotides, the CDR3 is TGTGCCAGCAGTGAAGCCGGGGGGGATACGCAGTATTTT.

The chain combines TRBV7-8 with TRBJ2-1, with D possibly being TRBD2 (5 bases). The CDR3 spans 13 residues. CDR1 is SGHVS and CDR2 is FQNEAQ in the germline V gene. V dropped 3 bases and J dropped 4 bases, with 7 bases sitting between them. The CDR3 loop is CASSFSGYNEQFF. The CDR3, as DNA: TGTGCCAGCAGCTTCTCGGGGTACAATGAGCAGTTCTTC.

V is TRBV12-1 and J is TRBJ2-1; the table's D call TRBD1 went unverified against the DNA. TRBV12-1 is shown as a pseudogene. This CDR3 comprises 16 residues. CDR3 protein: CASSFSSDRAWNEQFF. CDR3 DNA: TGTGCCAGCAGCTTTTCATCAGACAGAGCGTGGAATGAGCAGTTCTTC.